The sequence of this T cell receptor beta chain was determined in a study of OX40 agonist ivuxolimab in advanced cancers. Remarks on this clone: Its antigen is undetermined.

Germline V gene sequence: CDR1 WSHSY, CDR2 SAAADI. V lost 6 bases to trimming and J lost 6 bases; unmatched junction nucleotides: 13. This CDR3 comprises 16 residues. Profiling relied on immunoSEQ multiplex PCR, and the TCRdb table lists in-frame clones only, not all of them. The sample holds some 80,000 clones; around 85% are singletons and the top ten take roughly 2%. Blood specimens came from baseline, cycle 4 day 1, and cycle 7 day 1. Study observations and caveats: Certain nonresponding patients likewise had low normalized T-cell clonal expansion.

The rearrangement links TRBV10-2 to TRBJ1-1, with 10 nucleotides matching TRBD1. The starting material was CD4+ or CD8+ T cells sorted from blood, obtained in a trial of the OX40 agonist ivuxolimab. The sequence was obtained from an adult with an advanced solid tumor such as melanoma, head and neck, liver or kidney cancer. The CDR3 DNA follows: TGCGCCAGCAGGGATCACCGGGACAGGGGCGCTCCTGAAGCTTTCTTT. Translated, it gives CASRDHRDRGAPEAFF.